This T cell receptor beta chain was sequenced for a study of cytomegalovirus exposure and HLA in healthy donors. Notes on the study in general: The study listed under 200 cytomegalovirus-associated TCR beta chains. Later work showed greater clonal expansion in HLA-associated TCR beta chains than in equally common others. The authors assumed roughly uniform sequencing depth across donors for presence/absence analyses.

In the case of this clone: Its antigen is currently unknown.

Germline V gene sequence: CDR1 SGHNT, CDR2 YYREEE (reference sequence). Trimming removed 3 bases from V and 6 bases from J; junction bases left unmatched: 9. The CDR3 contains 15 residues. Primers: 60 Vbeta forward and 13 Jbeta reverse. Generated by immunoSEQ multiplex PCR, the TCRdb table keeps only in-frame clones and is missing some. The sample includes 140,000 or so clones, roughly 70% of them seen just once. Input material: PBMCs. This clonotype was sampled from a woman aged 40 to 49 in good health and CMV-seronegative. The chain recombines TRBV5-4 with TRBJ1-2, with 9 bases fitting TRBD1. Written as DNA, the CDR3 is TGTGCCAGCAGCTCCGGACAGGGGAGATTCGATGGCTACACCTTC. It specifies CASSSGQGRFDGYTF.